This entry concerns a single T cell receptor beta chain. The sample belongs to a study of technical replicates of blood from a handful of donors. The data were produced by immunoSEQ multiplex PCR, yet TCRdb's version contains in-frame clones alone and is incomplete. This sample carries 13,000 to 15,000 clones, roughly 87% of them seen once, and the ten largest clones take roughly 12%. This receptor was identified in a human donor in good health. The sample comprised PBMCs.

CDR3 DNA: TGCGCCAGCAGTGTGTCTAGCGGGCGAACCCCGGGCGAGCAGTACTTC. As protein: CASSVSSGRTPGEQYF. This chain joins TRBV10-2 and TRBJ2-7; 8 nucleotides line up with TRBD2. The ends lost 4 bases at V and 6 bases at J; junction bases unmatched: 14. The CDR3 contains 16 residues. Per germline, CDR1 WSHSY and CDR2 SAAADI.